This TCR beta chain is drawn from a study of cytomegalovirus exposure and HLA in healthy donors. To note about this clone: Its antigen is not identified.

60 Vbeta and 13 Jbeta primers were used in PCR. Sequenced by immunoSEQ multiplex PCR; TCRdb stores in-frame clones only, minus some. This table has some 150,000 clones, around two thirds appearing once. Study-wide results and limits: A later analysis found common viral pathogens apparently linked to several of the most significant clusters. Rare sequences made up most TCRs, while some public TCRs were found in many donors.

This CDR3 contains 14 residues. Germline CDR1 reads SEHNR; CDR2 reads FQNEAQ (reference sequence). Trimming removed 1 base from V and 0 bases from J, with 6 bases in between. Sequencing was carried out using PBMCs. V and J are TRBV7-9 and TRBJ1-2; no clear D gene. The origin of this receptor is a man aged 40-55 years in good health and CMV-seronegative. The CDR3 nucleotides read TGTGCCAGCAGCTTAGACAATACTAACTATGGCTACACCTTC. This sequence encodes CASSLDNTNYGYTF.